A selection of T cell receptor beta chains follows, all from one sample in a study of blood T cell repertoires in COVID-19. Sequencing used immunoSEQ multiplex PCR; TCRdb keeps in-frame clones, though not all of them. The sample lists a few hundred thousand clones; approximately 90% were seen once. The sample was peripheral blood. These receptors were obtained from a woman between 40 and 55 years old who had recovered from COVID-19. Each CDR3 is given with its conserved first and last residue. A D gene is named only where the DNA matches it firmly. Only part of the rows carry a size: once, few, many, or a class if the clone is expanded.

D: -; size: -; V: TRBV7-2; J: TRBJ2-2; DNA: TGTGCCAGCAGCTCCGGACAGCCCGGGGAGCTGTTTTTT; CDR3: CASSSGQPGELFF
D: TRBD1; size: -; V: TRBV2; J: TRBJ2-2; DNA: TGTGCCAGCAGTGACCAGGGGGCCGGGGAGCTGTTTTTT; CDR3: CASSDQGAGELFF
D: TRBD2; size: -; V: TRBV5-1; J: TRBJ2-5; DNA: TGCGCCAGCAGCTTGGTTGGGGAGGGGACCCAGTACTTC; CDR3: CASSLVGEGTQYF
D: -; size: few; V: TRBV6-5; J: TRBJ1-5; DNA: TGTGCCAGCAGTTACGGGGGGGGCAATCAGCCCCAGCATTTT; CDR3: CASSYGGGNQPQHF
D: -; size: -; V: TRBV6-5; J: TRBJ1-1; DNA: TGTGCCAGCCGGCGGGCAAATGAAGCTTTCTTT; CDR3: CASRRANEAFF
D: -; size: once; V: TRBV11-2; J: TRBJ2-4; DNA: TGTGCCACCTCTGGGCCTACACAAAAAAACATTCAGTACTTC; CDR3: CATSGPTQKNIQYF
D: -; size: -; V: TRBV4-3; J: TRBJ2-1; DNA: TGCGCCAGCAGCCAAGATGACCTCAGGGCGGGGGAGCAGTTCTTC; CDR3: CASSQDDLRAGEQFF
D: TRBD1; size: -; V: TRBV5-1; J: TRBJ1-1; DNA: TGCGCCAGCACGGGGACAGGGGGCGCAAACACTGAAGCTTTCTTT; CDR3: CASTGTGGANTEAFF
D: -; size: -; V: TRBV30; J: TRBJ1-3; DNA: TGTGCCTGGAGTGTTGGTGGCTCGTATCGTGGAAACACCATATATTTT; CDR3: CAWSVGGSYRGNTIYF
D: -; size: once; V: TRBV7-2; J: TRBJ2-3; DNA: TGTGCCAGCAGCACCCAGGGAACAGATACGCAGTATTTT; CDR3: CASSTQGTDTQYF
D: -; size: -; V: TRBV6-6; J: TRBJ2-3; DNA: TGTGCCAGCAGACTCCTAAGCACAGATACGCAGTATTTT; CDR3: CASRLLSTDTQYF
D: -; size: once; V: TRBV18; J: TRBJ2-7; DNA: TGTGCCAGCTCACCTAACTCCTACGAGCAGTACTTC; CDR3: CASSPNSYEQYF
D: TRBD2; size: once; V: TRBV7-2; J: TRBJ2-5; DNA: TGTGCCAGCAGCGACCTTAGCGGGAGGGTCGGGGAGACCCAGTACTTC; CDR3: CASSDLSGRVGETQYF
D: -; size: -; V: TRBV4-3; J: TRBJ1-3; DNA: TGCGCCAGCAGCCAAGGGGCAGTTCGGGGAAACACCATATATTTT; CDR3: CASSQGAVRGNTIYF
D: TRBD2; size: -; V: TRBV20-1; J: TRBJ2-1; DNA: TGCAGTGCTAGTCGGGCTAGCGGGTCGGTGGTGAATGAGCAGTTCTTC; CDR3: CSASRASGSVVNEQFF
D: -; size: -; V: TRBV29-1; J: TRBJ2-7; DNA: TGCAGCGTTGAATTAATACGGTCCCCTCAGCAGTACTTC; CDR3: CSVELIRSPQQYF
D: -; size: -; V: TRBV3-1/TRBV3-2; J: TRBJ2-1; DNA: TGTGCCAGCAGCCATCAACGCACATTAGCGGCGTACAATGAGCAGTTCTTC; CDR3: CASSHQRTLAAYNEQFF
D: -; size: -; V: TRBV11-1; J: TRBJ1-4; DNA: TGTGCCAGCAGCTTTACCGCCTTCGGGGAAAAACTGTTTTTT; CDR3: CASSFTAFGEKLFF
D: -; size: -; V: TRBV30; J: TRBJ1-5; DNA: TGTGCCTGGAATTCCCGGGGGGGCAATCAGCCCCAGCATTTT; CDR3: CAWNSRGGNQPQHF
D: TRBD2; size: -; V: TRBV6-2/TRBV6-3; J: TRBJ2-3; DNA: TGTGCCAGCAGTTACTGGGCGGGAGGGACCACAGATACGCAGTATTTT; CDR3: CASSYWAGGTTDTQYF
D: -; size: -; V: TRBV18; J: TRBJ2-1; DNA: TGTGCCAGCTCCGGGACAACCGTTGGGCAGTTCTTC; CDR3: CASSGTTVGQFF
D: -; size: -; V: TRBV5-1; J: TRBJ1-6; DNA: TGCGCCAGCAGCGTGGGGCTAGGGGGTAATTCACCCCTCCACTTT; CDR3: CASSVGLGGNSPLHF
D: -; size: -; V: TRBV12-3/TRBV12-4; J: TRBJ2-1; DNA: TGTGCCAGCAGTTTAGGCGTCGGGCAGTTCTTC; CDR3: CASSLGVGQFF
D: -; size: -; V: TRBV6-4; J: TRBJ2-3; DNA: TGTGCCAGCAGTGACGAGGGCACAGATACGCAGTATTTT; CDR3: CASSDEGTDTQYF
D: TRBD2; size: -; V: TRBV7-8; J: TRBJ2-3; DNA: TGTGCCAGCAGCTTAGTGTCGTGGAAGCCGGGACTAGCGGGACCCACAGATACGCAGTATTTT; CDR3: CASSLVSWKPGLAGPTDTQYF
D: TRBD2; size: -; V: TRBV5-1; J: TRBJ2-5; DNA: TGCGCCAGCAGCCCGGGACTAGCGAGCCAAGAGACCCAGTACTTC; CDR3: CASSPGLASQETQYF
D: -; size: -; V: TRBV15; J: TRBJ1-5; DNA: TGTGCCACCAGCAGAGAAGCGGGTCAGCCCCAGCATTTT; CDR3: CATSREAGQPQHF
D: TRBD1; size: -; V: TRBV28; J: TRBJ2-3; DNA: TGTGCCAGCAGTCCCTGGGACAGCTCGAGCACAGATACGCAGTATTTT; CDR3: CASSPWDSSSTDTQYF
D: -; size: -; V: TRBV4-3; J: TRBJ2-1; DNA: TGCGCCAGCAGCCAAGAACAGGGCTATGAGCAGTTCTTC; CDR3: CASSQEQGYEQFF
D: TRBD2; size: -; V: TRBV29-1; J: TRBJ2-3; DNA: TGCAGCGTTGGGGGGCTAGCGGGAGTTGCAGATACGCAGTATTTT; CDR3: CSVGGLAGVADTQYF
D: TRBD1; size: -; V: TRBV3-1/TRBV3-2; J: TRBJ1-1; DNA: TGTGCCAGCAGCCCCAGGGGGGTCACTGAAGCTTTCTTT; CDR3: CASSPRGVTEAFF
D: TRBD1; size: -; V: TRBV28; J: TRBJ1-2; DNA: TGTGCCAGCAGTCGCGACAGGGGTGGCTACACCTTC; CDR3: CASSRDRGGYTF
D: TRBD1; size: -; V: TRBV7-2; J: TRBJ1-4; DNA: TGTGCCAGCAGCTTATGGGGGGACAGGGGTAAAAAACTGTTTTTT; CDR3: CASSLWGDRGKKLFF
D: TRBD1; size: -; V: TRBV30; J: TRBJ1-5; DNA: TGTGCCTGGAGTGGACAGGGGGTCGGGCAGCCCCAGCATTTT; CDR3: CAWSGQGVGQPQHF
D: -; size: -; V: TRBV2; J: TRBJ1-1; DNA: TGTGCCAGCAGGGACCACAGGGAAGCTTTCTTT; CDR3: CASRDHREAFF
D: TRBD2; size: -; V: TRBV7-9; J: TRBJ2-7; DNA: TGTGCCAGCAGCTTATTGGCTAGCGGGTGGGGCGAGCAGTACTTC; CDR3: CASSLLASGWGEQYF
D: -; size: few; V: TRBV28; J: TRBJ1-2; DNA: TGTGCCAGCATTGGGGGGGAGGGCGGCTACACCTTC; CDR3: CASIGGEGGYTF
D: TRBD2; size: -; V: TRBV6-6; J: TRBJ2-3; DNA: TGTGCCAGCAGTTGGGCTAGCGGAGGGAGCACAGATACGCAGTATTTT; CDR3: CASSWASGGSTDTQYF
D: -; size: -; V: TRBV4-3; J: TRBJ1-3; DNA: TGCGCCAGCAGCCACGCGGTAGTACGCTCTGGAAACACCATATATTTT; CDR3: CASSHAVVRSGNTIYF
D: TRBD1; size: once; V: TRBV2; J: TRBJ2-3; DNA: TGTGCCACCCGGGACAGGATTAGCACAGATACGCAGTATTTT; CDR3: CATRDRISTDTQYF
D: -; size: -; V: TRBV6-2/TRBV6-3; J: TRBJ2-7; DNA: TGTGCCAGCAGTTACTCTTCTCCGGGTGGCTCCTACGAGCAGTACTTC; CDR3: CASSYSSPGGSYEQYF
D: -; size: once; V: TRBV10-1; J: TRBJ1-4; DNA: TGCGCCCCCGGGGAGGCAACTAATGAAAAACTGTTTTTT; CDR3: CAPGEATNEKLFF
D: -; size: -; V: TRBV16; J: TRBJ1-2; DNA: TGTGCCAGCAGCTCGGACAGTGACTATGGCTACACCTTC; CDR3: CASSSDSDYGYTF
D: TRBD1; size: -; V: TRBV13; J: TRBJ1-2; DNA: TGTGCCAGCAGCTTTGCCACAGGGGGGACTAACTATGGCTACACCTTC; CDR3: CASSFATGGTNYGYTF
D: TRBD1; size: -; V: TRBV5-1; J: TRBJ1-2; DNA: TGCGCCAGCAGCACCGGGACAGGGGCTAACTATGGCTACACCTTC; CDR3: CASSTGTGANYGYTF
D: -; size: once; V: TRBV9; J: TRBJ2-5; DNA: TGTGCCAGCAGCGTGGCGGGGCCGGGACGGGAGACCCAGTACTTC; CDR3: CASSVAGPGRETQYF
D: -; size: -; V: TRBV24-1; J: TRBJ2-5; DNA: TGTGCCACCAGTGATCACGCGGACAGGGAGGGCGAGACCCAGTACTTC; CDR3: CATSDHADREGETQYF
D: -; size: -; V: TRBV18; J: TRBJ1-2; DNA: TGTGCCAGCTCACGCCCTACAGGTAACTATGGCTACACCTTC; CDR3: CASSRPTGNYGYTF
D: TRBD2; size: -; V: TRBV6-5; J: TRBJ2-7; DNA: TGTGCCAGCACCTCGGGAGGGCCTGGCGACGAGCAGTACTTC; CDR3: CASTSGGPGDEQYF
D: -; size: -; V: TRBV19; J: TRBJ1-2; DNA: TGTGCCAGTCGAAAAAACGGTCCTCATGGCTACACCTTC; CDR3: CASRKNGPHGYTF
D: TRBD2; size: -; V: TRBV7-8; J: TRBJ2-7; DNA: TGTGCCAGCAGCCTAGAACTAGCGGGGGCCTCCTACGAGCAGTACTTC; CDR3: CASSLELAGASYEQYF
D: -; size: few; V: TRBV5-1; J: TRBJ1-5; DNA: TGCGCCAGCAGCCCGGCGGACAGTCTTAATCAGCCCCAGCATTTT; CDR3: CASSPADSLNQPQHF
D: -; size: -; V: TRBV7-9; J: TRBJ1-1; DNA: TGTGCCAGCAGGCCAGCGGGTCCGACTGAAGCTTTCTTT; CDR3: CASRPAGPTEAFF
D: TRBD2; size: -; V: TRBV2; J: TRBJ2-7; DNA: TGTGCCACCCCGGTTGGGCCTAGCGGGAGCTCCTACGAGCAGTACTTC; CDR3: CATPVGPSGSSYEQYF
D: -; size: -; V: TRBV7-2; J: TRBJ2-7; DNA: TGTGCCAGCAGCAAAGAGCTGGGCTACCTTACCGAGCAGTACTTC; CDR3: CASSKELGYLTEQYF
D: -; size: -; V: TRBV5-6; J: TRBJ2-7; DNA: TGTGCCAGCAGCTTGCCCCTGACAGGTTCCGAGCAGTACTTC; CDR3: CASSLPLTGSEQYF
D: -; size: -; V: TRBV5-1; J: TRBJ2-3; DNA: TGCGCCAGCGGGGGGGCCGCGGGGAGCCGCACAGATACGCAGTATTTT; CDR3: CASGGAAGSRTDTQYF
D: -; size: few; V: TRBV19; J: TRBJ1-3; DNA: TGTGCCAGTAGTAAGGGGGACTCTGGAAACACCATATATTTT; CDR3: CASSKGDSGNTIYF